This T cell receptor (beta chain) was captured in a study of T cells in Graves' hyperthyroidism and ophthalmopathy. This clonotype was seen ten or more times. For the diagnoses, clinical symptoms, serum thyroxine and TRAb, thyroid ultrasound and orbital computed tomography were used. The V gene's germline CDR1 is LNHDA and CDR2 SQIVND (reference sequence). Trimming left V 8 bases short and J 1 base short, with 11 bases between. The CDR3 loop spans 14 amino acids. Authors of the study amplified TCR beta CDR3 regions from RNA transcripts. The TCR CDR3 was amplified in a first-round RT-PCR using the HTBI primer set. Each CDR3 protein gets one entry after TCRdb re-called the multiplex PCR reads with MiXCR. Of about 350,000 distinct CDR3 sequences listed, about an eighth are singletons.

V is TRBV19 and J is TRBJ2-2; D is uncertain. Sequenced input: blood. The receptor's source is a woman aged 40 to 50 with Graves' ophthalmopathy. This CDR3 reads CASSGLLNTGELFF. The CDR3 region has the DNA TGTGCCAGTTCGGGTCTCTTGAACACCGGGGAGCTGTTTTTT.